These T cell receptor beta chains were read from a single sample in a study of T cells in Graves' hyperthyroidism and ophthalmopathy. TCRdb processed the multiplex PCR reads anew with MiXCR; each CDR3 protein has one entry. The table has about 320,000 distinct CDR3 sequences, around 16% seen once. The source material was blood. These TCRs come from a man aged 25-45 years with Graves' hyperthyroidism. CDR3s include the opening cysteine and the closing phenylalanine or tryptophan. D genes are given only for firm matches. Rows give clone size only sometimes, using once, few, many, or a class for an expanded clone.

D gene	V gene	clone size	J gene	CDR3 protein	CDR3 DNA
-	TRBV12-3/TRBV12-4	many	TRBJ2-5	CASSSGHTRTQYF	TGTGCCAGCAGCTCAGGGCATACCCGGACCCAGTACTTC
-	TRBV3-1	many	TRBJ1-3	CASSPFGGTSGNTIYF	TGTGCCAGCAGCCCCTTCGGGGGGACGTCTGGAAACACCATATATTTT
-	TRBV19	-	TRBJ2-6	CASNRAGANVLTF	TGTGCCAGTAATAGAGCGGGGGCCAACGTCCTGACTTTC
TRBD2	TRBV4-1	many	TRBJ2-7	CASSQAPGLVDEQYF	TGCGCCAGCAGCCAAGCCCCGGGACTAGTAGACGAGCAGTACTTC
TRBD2	TRBV7-8	few	TRBJ2-2	CASSSSPPLAGANTGELFF	TGTGCCAGCAGCTCATCCCCTCCGTTAGCGGGCGCGAACACCGGGGAGCTGTTTTTT
TRBD2	TRBV6-1	many	TRBJ2-5	CASSRLLASGAGRETQYF	TGTGCCAGCAGCCGCCTCCTGGCTAGCGGGGCCGGGCGGGAGACCCAGTACTTC
-	TRBV7-9	many	TRBJ1-1	CASSLQGASTEAFF	TGTGCCAGCAGCTTACAGGGAGCGAGCACTGAAGCTTTCTTT
-	TRBV9	-	TRBJ2-5	CASSVGGSIGETQYF	TGTGCCAGCAGCGTAGGGGGGAGTATCGGAGAGACCCAGTACTTC
TRBD1	TRBV12-3/TRBV12-4	many	TRBJ2-7	CASSFGTGAPYEQYF	TGTGCCAGCAGTTTCGGGACAGGGGCCCCCTACGAGCAGTACTTC
-	TRBV19	-	TRBJ1-1	CASGPGVNTEAFF	TGTGCCAGTGGACCCGGAGTGAACACTGAAGCTTTCTTT
-	TRBV25-1	-	TRBJ2-7	CASSEFSMYEQYF	TGTGCCAGCAGTGAATTCTCCATGTACGAGCAGTACTTC
-	TRBV28	many	TRBJ2-1	CASSSGDNEQFF	TGTGCCAGCAGTTCGGGGGACAATGAGCAGTTCTTC
-	TRBV20-1	many	TRBJ2-7	CSAREADYEQYF	TGCAGTGCTAGAGAGGCCGACTACGAGCAGTACTTC
-	TRBV30	many	TRBJ1-1	CAGGKEAETEAFF	TGTGCCGGAGGGAAGGAGGCAGAGACTGAAGCTTTCTTT
TRBD2	TRBV7-6	-	TRBJ2-1	CASSRAWEGPNEQFF	TGTGCCAGCAGCCGAGCGTGGGAGGGCCCGAATGAGCAGTTCTTC
-	TRBV5-1	-	TRBJ1-1	CASSLMSRPNTEAFF	TGCGCCAGCAGCTTGATGTCCCGGCCGAACACTGAAGCTTTCTTT
TRBD1	TRBV19	-	TRBJ2-6	CASSSLSGTGFSGANVLTF	TGTGCCAGTAGTTCCCTCTCCGGGACAGGGTTCTCTGGGGCCAACGTCCTGACTTTC